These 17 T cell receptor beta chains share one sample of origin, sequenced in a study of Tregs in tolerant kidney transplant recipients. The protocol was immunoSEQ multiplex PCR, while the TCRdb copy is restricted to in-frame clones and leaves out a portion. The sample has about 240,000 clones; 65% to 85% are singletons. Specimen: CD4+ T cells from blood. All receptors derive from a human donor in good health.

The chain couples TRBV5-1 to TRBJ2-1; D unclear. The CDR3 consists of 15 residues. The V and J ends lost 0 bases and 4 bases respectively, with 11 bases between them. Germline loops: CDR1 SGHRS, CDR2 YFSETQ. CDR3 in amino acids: CASSLGATPYNEQFF. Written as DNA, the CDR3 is TGCGCCAGCAGCTTGGGGGCAACACCATACAATGAGCAGTTCTTC.

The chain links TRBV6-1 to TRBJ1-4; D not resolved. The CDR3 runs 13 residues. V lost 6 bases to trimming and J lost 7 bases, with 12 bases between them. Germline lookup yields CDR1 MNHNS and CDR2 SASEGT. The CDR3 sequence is CASRGGYFEKLFF. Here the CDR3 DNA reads TGTGCCAGCAGGGGAGGGTATTTTGAAAAACTGTTTTTT.

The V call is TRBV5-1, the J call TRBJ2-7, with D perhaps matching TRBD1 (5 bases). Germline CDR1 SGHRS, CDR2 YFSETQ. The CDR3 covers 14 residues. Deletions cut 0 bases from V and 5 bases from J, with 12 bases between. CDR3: CASSLGQGPDEQYF. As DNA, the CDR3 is TGCGCCAGCAGCTTGGGGCAGGGTCCCGACGAGCAGTACTTC. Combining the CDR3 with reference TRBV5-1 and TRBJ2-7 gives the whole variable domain KAGVTQTPRYLIKTRGQQVTLSCSPISGHRSVSWYQQTPGQGLQFLFEYFSETQRNKGNFPGRFSGRQFSNSRSEMNVSTLELGDSALYLCASSLGQGPDEQYFGPGTRLTVT.

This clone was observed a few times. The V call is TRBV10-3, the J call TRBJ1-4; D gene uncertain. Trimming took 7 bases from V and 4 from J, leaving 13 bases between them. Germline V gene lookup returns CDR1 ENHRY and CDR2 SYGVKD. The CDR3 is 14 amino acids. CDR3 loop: CAIKGSGINEKLFF. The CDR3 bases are TGTGCCATCAAGGGATCAGGTATTAATGAAAAACTGTTTTTT.

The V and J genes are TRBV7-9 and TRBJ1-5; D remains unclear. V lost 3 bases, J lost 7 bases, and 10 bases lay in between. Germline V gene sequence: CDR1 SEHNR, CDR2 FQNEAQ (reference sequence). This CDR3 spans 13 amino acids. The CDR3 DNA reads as TGTGCCAGCAGCTTTGGTGGGGTCCAGCCCCAGCATTTT. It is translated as CASSFGGVQPQHF.

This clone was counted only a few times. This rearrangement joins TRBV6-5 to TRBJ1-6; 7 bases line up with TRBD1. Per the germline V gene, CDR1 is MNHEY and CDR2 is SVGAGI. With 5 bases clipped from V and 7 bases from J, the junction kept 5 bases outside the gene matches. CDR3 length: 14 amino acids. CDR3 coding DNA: TGTGCCAGCAGTCGACAGGGTCGAAATTCACCCCTCCACTTT. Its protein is CASSRQGRNSPLHF.

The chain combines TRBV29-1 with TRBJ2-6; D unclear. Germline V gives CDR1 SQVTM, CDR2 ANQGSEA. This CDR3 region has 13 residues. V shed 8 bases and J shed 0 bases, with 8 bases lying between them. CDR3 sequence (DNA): TGCAGCTCGACGGTCTCTGGGGCCAACGTCCTGACTTTC. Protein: CSSTVSGANVLTF. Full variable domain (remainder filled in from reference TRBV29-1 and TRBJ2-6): SAVISQKPSRDICQRGTSLTIQCQVDSQVTMMFWYRQQPGQSLTLIATANQGSEATYESGFVIDKFPISRPNLTFSTLTVSNMSPEDSSIYLCSSTVSGANVLTFGAGSRLTVL.

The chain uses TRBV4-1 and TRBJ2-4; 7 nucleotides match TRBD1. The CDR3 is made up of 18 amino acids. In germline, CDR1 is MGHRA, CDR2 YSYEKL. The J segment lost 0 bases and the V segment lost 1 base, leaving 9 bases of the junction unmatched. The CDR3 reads CASSQGTGGPLAKNIQYF. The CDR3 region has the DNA TGCGCCAGCAGCCAAGGGACAGGAGGTCCACTAGCCAAAAACATTCAGTACTTC.

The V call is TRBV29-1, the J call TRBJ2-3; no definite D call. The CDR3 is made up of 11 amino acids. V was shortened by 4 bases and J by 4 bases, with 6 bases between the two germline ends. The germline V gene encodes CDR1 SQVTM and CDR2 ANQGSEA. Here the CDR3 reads CSVGEADTQYF. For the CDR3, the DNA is TGCAGCGTTGGCGAGGCAGATACGCAGTATTTT.

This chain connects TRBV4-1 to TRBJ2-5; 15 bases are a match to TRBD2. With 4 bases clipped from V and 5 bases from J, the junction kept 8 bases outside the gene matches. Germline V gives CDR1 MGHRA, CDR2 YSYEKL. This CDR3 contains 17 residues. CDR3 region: CASSLGLAGGQGETQYF. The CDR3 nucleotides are TGCGCCAGCAGCCTCGGACTAGCGGGAGGGCAGGGGGAGACCCAGTACTTC.

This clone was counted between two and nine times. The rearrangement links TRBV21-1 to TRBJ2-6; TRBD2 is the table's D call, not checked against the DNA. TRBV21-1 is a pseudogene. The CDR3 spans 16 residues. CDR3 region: CASSKAGRSGANVLTF. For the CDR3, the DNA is TGTGCCAGCAGCAAAGCGGGGAGGTCTGGGGCCAACGTCCTGACTTTC.

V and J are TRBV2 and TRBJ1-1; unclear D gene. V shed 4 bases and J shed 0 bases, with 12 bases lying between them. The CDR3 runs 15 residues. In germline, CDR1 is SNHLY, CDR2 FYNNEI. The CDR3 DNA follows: TGTGCCAGCAGTGTCGTTCTGGCGCTGAACACTGAAGCTTTCTTT. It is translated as CASSVVLALNTEAFF.

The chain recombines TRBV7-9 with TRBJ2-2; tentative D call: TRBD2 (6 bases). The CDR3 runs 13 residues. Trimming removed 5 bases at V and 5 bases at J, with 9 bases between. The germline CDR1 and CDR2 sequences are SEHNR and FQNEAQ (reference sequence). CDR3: CASSPRETGELFF. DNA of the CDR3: TGTGCCAGCAGCCCGCGGGAAACCGGGGAGCTGTTTTTT.

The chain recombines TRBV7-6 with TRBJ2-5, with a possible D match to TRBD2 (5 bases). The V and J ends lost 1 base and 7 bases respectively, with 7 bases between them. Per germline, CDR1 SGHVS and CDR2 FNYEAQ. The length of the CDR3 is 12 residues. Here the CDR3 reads CASSLDGGTQYF. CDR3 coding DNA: TGTGCCAGCAGCTTAGACGGAGGGACCCAGTACTTC.

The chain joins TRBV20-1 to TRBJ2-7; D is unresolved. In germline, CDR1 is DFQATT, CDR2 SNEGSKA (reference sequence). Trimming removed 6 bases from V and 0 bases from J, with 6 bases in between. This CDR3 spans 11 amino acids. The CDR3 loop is CSAGPSYEQYF. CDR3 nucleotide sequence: TGCAGTGCCGGACCCTCCTACGAGCAGTACTTC.

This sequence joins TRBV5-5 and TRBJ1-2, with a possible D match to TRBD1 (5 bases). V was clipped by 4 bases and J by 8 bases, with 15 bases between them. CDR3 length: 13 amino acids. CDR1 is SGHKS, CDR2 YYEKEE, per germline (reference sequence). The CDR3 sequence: CASSLTGGSGYTF. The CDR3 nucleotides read TGTGCCAGCAGCCTTACAGGAGGGAGCGGCTACACCTTC.

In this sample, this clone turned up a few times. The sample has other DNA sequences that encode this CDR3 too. The CDR3 sequence: CSASNYGYTF. The DNA of the CDR3 is TGCAGTGCCTCTAACTATGGCTACACCTTC. The chain links TRBV20-1 to TRBJ1-2; D not resolved. Trimming took off 6 bases at V and 0 bases at J, with 2 bases between the two ends. Germline loops: CDR1 DFQATT, CDR2 SNEGSKA (reference sequence). This CDR3 has 10 amino acids.